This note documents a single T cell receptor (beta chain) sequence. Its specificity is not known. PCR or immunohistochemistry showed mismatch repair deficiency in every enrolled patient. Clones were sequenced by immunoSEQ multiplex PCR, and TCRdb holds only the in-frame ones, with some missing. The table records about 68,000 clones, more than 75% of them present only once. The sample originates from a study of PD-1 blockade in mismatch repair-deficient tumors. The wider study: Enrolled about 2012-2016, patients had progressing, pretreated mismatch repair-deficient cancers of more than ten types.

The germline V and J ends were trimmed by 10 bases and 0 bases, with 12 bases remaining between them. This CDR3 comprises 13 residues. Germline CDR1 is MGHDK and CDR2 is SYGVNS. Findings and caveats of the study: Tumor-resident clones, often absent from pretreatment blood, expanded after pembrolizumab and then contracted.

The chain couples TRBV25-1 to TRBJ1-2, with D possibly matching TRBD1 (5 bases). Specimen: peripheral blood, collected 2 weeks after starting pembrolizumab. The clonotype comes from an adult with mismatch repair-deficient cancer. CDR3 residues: CATQGSPNYGYTF. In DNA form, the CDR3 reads TGTGCCACGCAGGGATCACCTAACTATGGCTACACCTTC.